This paragraph covers one TCR beta chain sequence. Its matching antigen is unknown. The TCRbeta library incorporated unique molecular identifiers. TCRdb fed the PCR reads into MiXCR, producing one record per CDR3 protein. This sample has hundreds of thousands of distinct CDR3 sequences; roughly 13% occur once, and the top ten carry about 0.77%. This entry is derived from a study of T-cell reconstitution after alpha-beta-depleted transplantation in children. Broader study findings: Several hundred expanded graft clones reportedly were the source of alpha-beta T cells about two months after transplant. Surviving recipient T cells and intrathymic progenitors accounted for some patients' high TCRbeta diversity at day 60. Among T cells one year after transplant, newly produced cells accounted for most counts and diversity.

The sequence derives from a girl aged 2 to 10 with congenital amegakaryocytic thrombocytopenia, due to receive a stem cell transplant. Material: PBMCs, obtained before TCRalphabeta/CD19-depleted stem cell transplant.

The DNA for the CDR3 is TGCGCCAGCAGTCTAGCGGGAGTCGAGACCTCCGAGCAGTACTTC. This sequence encodes CASSLAGVETSEQYF. V gene TRBV5-1 combines with J gene TRBJ2-7, with 10 bases aligning to TRBD2. V trimming: 5 bases; J trimming: 6 bases; junction bases outside the gene matches: 11. The germline CDR1 and CDR2 sequences are SGHRS and YFSETQ. The CDR3 is made up of 15 amino acids.